These 17 T cell receptor beta chains originate from one sample sequenced in a study of beta chain features in type 1 diabetes. The investigators reverse transcribed all of the isolated RNA, so they sequenced expressed TCRB transcripts. Using immunoSEQ multiplex PCR, the repertoire was profiled, and TCRdb retains in-frame clones only, with some absent. Here the sample spans 200,000 to 300,000 clones, 14% being singletons. The sample comprised naive CD4+ T cells from blood. The receptors here all came from a woman in her thirties or forties in good health.

The chain carries TRBV5-1 and TRBJ2-1, with D possibly being TRBD1 (6 bases). This CDR3 contains 15 residues. Trimming took 3 bases from V and 13 from J, leaving 23 bases between them. The germline V gene encodes CDR1 SGHRS and CDR2 YFSETQ. This chain's CDR3 is CASSSYPEQGLSQFF. The DNA of the CDR3 is TGCGCCAGCAGCTCCTACCCGGAACAGGGCTTATCTCAGTTCTTC.

The J gene is TRBJ2-5, the V gene TRBV29-1; 8 bases line up with TRBD1. Unmatched junction bases numbered 11, after V lost 7 bases and J lost 4 bases. This CDR3 region has 14 residues. In germline, CDR1 is SQVTM, CDR2 ANQGSEA. CDR3 in DNA: TGCAGCGGGATAGCTTCCACAGGGGGAGAGACCCAGTACTTC. Residues: CSGIASTGGETQYF.

V is TRBV12-5 and J is TRBJ1-6; TRBD1 agrees at 7 bases. There are 14 residues in the CDR3. V dropped 2 bases and J dropped 10; count of bases not matched to a gene: 5. CDR1 and CDR2 (germline): LGHNT, FRNRAP. CDR3 in DNA: TGTGCTAGTGGTTTGCCCGGGACAGTCTCACCCCTCCACTTT. Translating it yields CASGLPGTVSPLHF.

This chain joins TRBV28 and TRBJ1-2; maybe TRBD1 (6 bases). Trimming shortened V by 2 bases and J by 2 bases, and 9 bases separated the two germline ends. Germline lookup yields CDR1 MDHEN and CDR2 SYDVKM. CDR3 length: 14 amino acids. CDR3 coding DNA: TGTGCCAGCAGTTTAGTAGGACAGAACTATGGCTACACCTTC. This codes for CASSLVGQNYGYTF.

In its sample, this clone was seen a few times. V and J are TRBV27 and TRBJ2-3, with 7 bases aligning to TRBD1. The CDR3 has 14 amino acids. Losses at the gene ends were 7 bases for V and 5 bases for J; bases not matched to a gene: 9. Germline assignment: CDR1 MNHEY and CDR2 SMNVEV (reference sequence). This CDR3 reads CASIYRGTGDTQYF. The CDR3 DNA reads TGTGCCAGCATTTACAGGGGTACTGGAGATACGCAGTATTTT.

This clone appeared a few times. The CDR3 region is CASSPRSGVQETQYF. The CDR3 nucleotides are TGTGCCAGCTCACCACGGTCGGGAGTCCAAGAGACCCAGTACTTC. The chain has TRBV18 and TRBJ2-5; a weak D match, TRBD2 (6 bases). This CDR3 contains 15 residues. V gave up 1 base and J gave up 1 base, with 10 bases separating them. In germline, CDR1 is KGHSH, CDR2 LQKENI.

The CDR3 nucleotides are TGTGCCAGCATTATCAGGGCCCATGGGGCAGATACGCAGTATTTT. Amino acids: CASIIRAHGADTQYF. The J gene is TRBJ2-3, the V gene TRBV6-4; D is perhaps TRBD1 (5 bases). This CDR3 contains 15 residues. CDR1 and CDR2 from the germline V gene are MRHNA and SNTAGT. The germline V and J ends were trimmed by 7 bases and 4 bases, with 18 bases remaining between them.

This clone was counted between two and nine times. The rearrangement links TRBV19 to TRBJ1-4; 7 bases fit TRBD1. Germline V gene lookup returns CDR1 LNHDA and CDR2 SQIVND (reference sequence). The ends lost 5 bases at V and 5 bases at J; junction bases unmatched: 8. This CDR3 comprises 15 residues. The CDR3 nucleotides read TGTGCCAGTAGTGCCCTGGACAGGCAAAATGAAAAACTGTTTTTT. Residues: CASSALDRQNEKLFF.

The genes are TRBV2 and TRBJ1-5; D not resolved. The CDR3 runs 14 residues. V gave up 4 bases and J gave up 0 bases, with 7 bases separating them. In germline, CDR1 is SNHLY, CDR2 FYNNEI. The CDR3 DNA reads TGTGCCAGCAGTGCAGATTATAGCAATCAGCCCCAGCATTTT. As protein: CASSADYSNQPQHF.

The CDR3 coding sequence is TGTGCCAGCAGTTTCCTATCTCCGGGTTCCCAAGAGACCCAGTACTTC. Amino acid sequence: CASSFLSPGSQETQYF. This chain joins TRBV5-6 and TRBJ2-5, with no clear D. The CDR3 contains 16 residues. V lost 5 bases, J lost 1 base, and 18 bases lay in between. Per germline, CDR1 SGHDT and CDR2 YYEEEE.

This chain uses TRBV6-5 with TRBJ2-4; D is unclear. Germline V gene sequence: CDR1 MNHEY, CDR2 SVGAGI. The CDR3 is 13 amino acids. The V end was cut by 4 bases, the J end by 4 bases, with 8 bases between. CDR3: CASSFDRKNIQYF. CDR3 in DNA: TGTGCCAGCAGTTTCGATCGGAAAAACATTCAGTACTTC.

The CDR3 sequence is CASSLVVLGASYEQYF. In DNA, the CDR3 is TGTGCCAGCAGCTTGGTGGTGCTGGGGGCCTCCTACGAGCAGTACTTC. This sequence joins TRBV7-2 and TRBJ2-7; possible D gene TRBD1, 6 bases. Trimming removed 3 bases from V and 0 bases from J, with 15 bases in between. Germline CDR1 reads SGHTA; CDR2 reads FQGNSA. CDR3 length: 16 residues. The variable domain in full, with the rest retrieved from reference TRBV7-2 and TRBJ2-7, is GAGVSQSPSNKVTEKGKDVELRCDPISGHTALYWYRQSLGQGLEFLIYFQGNSAPDKSGLPSDRFSAERTGGSVSTLTIQRTQQEDSAVYLCASSLVVLGASYEQYFGPGTRLTVT.

This clone turned up a few times. The chain joins TRBV5-1 to TRBJ1-1; 7 nucleotides agree with TRBD1. CDR3 length: 16 residues. Germline V gene sequence: CDR1 SGHRS, CDR2 YFSETQ. J lost 1 base, V lost 1 base, and 7 bases had no gene match. In DNA form, the CDR3 reads TGCGCCAGCAGCTTGCCGGGGACAGCTAAGAACACTGAAGCTTTCTTT. Its translation: CASSLPGTAKNTEAFF. Looking up the rest from reference TRBV5-1 and TRBJ1-1 gives the full variable domain: KAGVTQTPRYLIKTRGQQVTLSCSPISGHRSVSWYQQTPGQGLQFLFEYFSETQRNKGNFPGRFSGRQFSNSRSEMNVSTLELGDSALYLCASSLPGTAKNTEAFFGQGTRLTVV.

This clone was found a few times. The chain links TRBV5-1 to TRBJ2-1; TRBD1 matches at 10 bases. CDR1 is SGHRS and CDR2 is YFSETQ in the germline V gene. The CDR3 extends over 14 amino acids. Unmatched junction bases numbered 7, after V lost 4 bases and J lost 9 bases. The CDR3 sequence is CASSPGQGNREQFF. The CDR3 DNA follows: TGCGCCAGCAGCCCGGGACAGGGGAATCGTGAGCAGTTCTTC.

The chain links TRBV9 to TRBJ1-2; 8 bases line up with TRBD1. This CDR3 has 14 residues. Germline values: CDR1 SGDLS, CDR2 YYNGEE. The V segment lost 0 bases and the J segment 2 bases; nucleotides outside the gene matches: 0. CDR3 DNA sequence: TGTGCCAGCAGCGTAGCAGGGGGCAACTATGGCTACACCTTC. This sequence encodes CASSVAGGNYGYTF. Filled out from reference TRBV9 and TRBJ1-2, the complete variable domain reads DSGVTQTPKHLITATGQRVTLRCSPRSGDLSVYWYQQSLDQGLQFLIQYYNGEERAKGNILERFSAQQFPDLHSELNLSSLELGDSALYFCASSVAGGNYGYTFGSGTRLTVV.

There are a few counts of this clone. The same CDR3 is also encoded by other DNA sequences in this sample. The gene calls are TRBV27 and TRBJ1-5; D might be TRBD1 (6 bases). Germline V gene data show CDR1 as MNHEY and CDR2 as SMNVEV (reference sequence). CDR3 size: 14 residues. Trimming removed 3 bases from V and 5 bases from J, with 11 bases in between. The CDR3 DNA sequence: TGTGCCAGCAGTTTCCGGGGGGCCGATCAGCCCCAGCATTTT. It specifies CASSFRGADQPQHF.

This chain links TRBV4-1 with TRBJ2-5; 8 bases are a match to TRBD1. Trimming at V came to 4 bases and at J to 5 bases, leaving 6 bases not matched to a gene. The CDR3 length is 14 residues. In germline, CDR1 is MGHRA, CDR2 YSYEKL. The CDR3 bases are TGCGCCAGCAGCCTCAGGGGGCGCGGGGAGACCCAGTACTTC. It is translated as CASSLRGRGETQYF.